This paragraph reports one T cell receptor beta chain. Germline lookup yields CDR1 SQVTM and CDR2 ANQGSEA. With 2 bases removed from V and 2 bases from J, the gap between germline ends came to 10 bases. This CDR3 is 13 amino acids long. This entry comes from a study of tumor-infiltrating lymphocytes in primary liver carcinoma. Study details: Spanning 4.2 to 10 cm, the tumors were T1-T3 N0M0.

A constant-region primer primed TCR beta cDNA synthesis from roughly 500 ng of total RNA. A slightly modified ARM-PCR protocol with three nested multiplex PCR rounds produced these TCR beta libraries. In the first two PCR rounds, TRBV1-TRBV30 forward primers were paired with a C-beta reverse primer, and each round lasted nine to ten cycles. MiXCR, applied by TCRdb to the multiplex PCR reads, yields one record per CDR3 protein. The table has approximately 310,000 distinct CDR3 sequences, 65% seen once; the top ten hold roughly 9%. It was unsorted whole blood that yielded blood RNA, and germline DNA was also extracted.

The clonotype was recovered from a man between 40 and 49 years old with primary liver carcinoma and hepatitis B virus infection. Sequences were obtained from peripheral blood. The chain has TRBV29-1 and TRBJ2-7; TRBD2 is a possible D gene (6 bases). CDR3 DNA: TGCAGCGTTGAATGGGCGGGACCCTACGAGCAGTACTTC. Translation: CSVEWAGPYEQYF.